This T cell receptor beta chain was retrieved from a study of vaccination and CD4 T cells after COVID-19. V lost 5 bases and J lost 2; bases outside the gene matches: 4. The CDR3 contains 15 residues. Note on this clonotype: The antigen remains unidentified.

Sequencing of cultured CD4+ T cell DNA used the Oncomine TCR Beta short-read assay. Each CDR3 protein gets one entry after TCRdb re-called the PCR reads with MiXCR. Of 20,000 to 25,000 distinct CDR3 sequences listed, 67% are singletons. The treatment here: roughly nine-day PBMC culture with coronavirus spike peptide pools or control peptides (ViraFEST assay). Here the sequenced sample was CD4+ T cells from blood, cultured in vitro, taken after SARS-CoV-2 vaccination. The TCR sequence derives from a human donor who received a COVID-19 vaccine. The chain has TRBV12-3 or TRBV12-4 and TRBJ2-5; TRBD2 matches at 11 bases. The CDR3 reads CASSPTSGGQETQYF. DNA of the CDR3: TGTGCCAGCAGTCCCACTAGCGGGGGTCAAGAGACCCAGTACTTC.